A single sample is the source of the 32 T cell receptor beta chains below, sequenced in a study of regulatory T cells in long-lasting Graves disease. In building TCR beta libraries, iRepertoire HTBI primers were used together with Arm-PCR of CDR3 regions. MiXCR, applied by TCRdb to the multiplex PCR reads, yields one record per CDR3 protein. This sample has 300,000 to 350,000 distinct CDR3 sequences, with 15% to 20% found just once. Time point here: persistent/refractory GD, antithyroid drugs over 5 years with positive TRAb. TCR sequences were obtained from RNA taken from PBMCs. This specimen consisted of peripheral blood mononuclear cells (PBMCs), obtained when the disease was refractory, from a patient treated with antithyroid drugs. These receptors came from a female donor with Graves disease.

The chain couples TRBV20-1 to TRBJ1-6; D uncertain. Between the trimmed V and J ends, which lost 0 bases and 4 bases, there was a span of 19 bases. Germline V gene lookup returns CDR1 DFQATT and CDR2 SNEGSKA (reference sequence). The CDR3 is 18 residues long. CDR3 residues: CSARDPRRGKGYNSPLHF. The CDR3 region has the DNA TGCAGTGCTAGAGACCCCCGGAGAGGGAAGGGTTATAATTCACCCCTCCACTTT.

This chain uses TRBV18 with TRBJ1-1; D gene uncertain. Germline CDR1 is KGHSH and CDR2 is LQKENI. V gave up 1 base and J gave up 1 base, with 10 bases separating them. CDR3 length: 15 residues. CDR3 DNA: TGTGCCAGCTCACCACTGGAGGTTTCGAACACTGAAGCTTTCTTT. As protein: CASSPLEVSNTEAFF.

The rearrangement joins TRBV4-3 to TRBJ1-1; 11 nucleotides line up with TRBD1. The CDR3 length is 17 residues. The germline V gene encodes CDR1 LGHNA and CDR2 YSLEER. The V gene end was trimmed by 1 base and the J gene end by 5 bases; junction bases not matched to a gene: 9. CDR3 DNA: TGCGCCAGCAGCCAAGGCTTTCGTGGACAGGGGGCGACTGAAGCTTTCTTT. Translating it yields CASSQGFRGQGATEAFF.

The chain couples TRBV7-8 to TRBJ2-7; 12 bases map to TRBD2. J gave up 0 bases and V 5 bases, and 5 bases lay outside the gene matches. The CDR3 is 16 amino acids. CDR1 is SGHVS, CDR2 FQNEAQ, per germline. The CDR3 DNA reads TGTGCCAGCAGCCCGCAGACTAGCGGGAGCTCCTACGAGCAGTACTTC. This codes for CASSPQTSGSSYEQYF.

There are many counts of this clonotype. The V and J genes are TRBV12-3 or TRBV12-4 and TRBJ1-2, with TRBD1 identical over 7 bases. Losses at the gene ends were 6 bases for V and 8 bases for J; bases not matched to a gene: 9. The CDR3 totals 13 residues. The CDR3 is CASSMNRGHGYTF. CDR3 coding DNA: TGTGCCAGCAGCATGAACAGGGGCCACGGCTACACCTTC.

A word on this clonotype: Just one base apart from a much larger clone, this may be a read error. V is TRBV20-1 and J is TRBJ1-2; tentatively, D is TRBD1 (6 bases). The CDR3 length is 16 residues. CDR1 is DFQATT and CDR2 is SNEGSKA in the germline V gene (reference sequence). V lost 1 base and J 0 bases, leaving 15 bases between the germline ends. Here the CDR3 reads CSARAGHMRSNYGYTF. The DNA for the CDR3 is TGCAGTGCTAGAGCGGGACATATGAGGTCTAACTATGGCTACACCTTC.

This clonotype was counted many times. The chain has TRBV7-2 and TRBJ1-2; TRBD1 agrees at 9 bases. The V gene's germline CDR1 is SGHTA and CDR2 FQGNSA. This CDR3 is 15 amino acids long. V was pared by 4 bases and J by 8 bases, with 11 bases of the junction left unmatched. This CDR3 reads CASSSRTGEQGGYTF. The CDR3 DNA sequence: TGTGCCAGCAGCTCCAGGACAGGGGAGCAGGGAGGCTACACCTTC.

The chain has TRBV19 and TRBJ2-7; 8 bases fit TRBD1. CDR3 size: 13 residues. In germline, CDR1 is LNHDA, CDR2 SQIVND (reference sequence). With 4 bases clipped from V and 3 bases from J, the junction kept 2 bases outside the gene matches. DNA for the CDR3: TGTGCCAGTAGTAAGGACAGGGACTACGAGCAGTACTTC. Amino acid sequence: CASSKDRDYEQYF.

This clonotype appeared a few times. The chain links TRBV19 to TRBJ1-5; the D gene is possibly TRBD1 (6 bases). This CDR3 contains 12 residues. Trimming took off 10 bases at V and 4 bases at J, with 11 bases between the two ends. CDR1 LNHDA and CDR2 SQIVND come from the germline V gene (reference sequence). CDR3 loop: CATRRGNQPQHF. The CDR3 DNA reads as TGTGCCACTCGGAGGGGGAATCAGCCCCAGCATTTT. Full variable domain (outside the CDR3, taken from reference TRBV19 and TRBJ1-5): DGGITQSPKYLFRKEGQNVTLSCEQNLNHDAMYWYRQDPGQGLRLIYYSQIVNDFQKGDIAEGYSVSREKKESFPLTVTSAQKNPTAFYLCATRRGNQPQHFGDGTRLSIL.

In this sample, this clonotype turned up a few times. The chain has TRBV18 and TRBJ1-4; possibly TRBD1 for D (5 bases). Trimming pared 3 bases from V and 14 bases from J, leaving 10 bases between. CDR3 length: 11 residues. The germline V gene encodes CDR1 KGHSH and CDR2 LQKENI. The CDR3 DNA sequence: TGTGCCAGCTCACCGGACATTGGGCTGTTTTTT. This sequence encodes CASSPDIGLFF.

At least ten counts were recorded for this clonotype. The CDR3 DNA reads as TGTGCCAGCAGTTTGGAGCAGGTTTTTTCACCCCTCCACTTT. Translation gives CASSLEQVFSPLHF. V and J are TRBV27 and TRBJ1-6; unclear D gene. Germline-derived CDR1 and CDR2 are MNHEY and SMNVEV (reference sequence). CDR3 length: 14 amino acids. V lost 3 bases, J lost 9 bases, and 12 bases lay in between.

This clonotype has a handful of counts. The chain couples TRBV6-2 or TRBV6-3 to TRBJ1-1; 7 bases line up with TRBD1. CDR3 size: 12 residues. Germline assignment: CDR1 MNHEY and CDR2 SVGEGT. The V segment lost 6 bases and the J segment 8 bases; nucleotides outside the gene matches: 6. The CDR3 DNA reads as TGTGCCAGCAGGACAGGGAGTAGGGAAGCTTTCTTT. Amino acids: CASRTGSREAFF.

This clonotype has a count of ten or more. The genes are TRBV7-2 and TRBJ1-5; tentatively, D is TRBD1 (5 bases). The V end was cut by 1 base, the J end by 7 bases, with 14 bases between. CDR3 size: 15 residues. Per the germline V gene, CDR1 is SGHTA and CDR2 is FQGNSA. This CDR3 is CASSLVGEGGQPQHF. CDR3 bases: TGTGCCAGCAGCTTAGTAGGGGAGGGCGGACAGCCCCAGCATTTT. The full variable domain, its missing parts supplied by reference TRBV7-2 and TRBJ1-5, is GAGVSQSPSNKVTEKGKDVELRCDPISGHTALYWYRQSLGQGLEFLIYFQGNSAPDKSGLPSDRFSAERTGGSVSTLTIQRTQQEDSAVYLCASSLVGEGGQPQHFGDGTRLSIL.

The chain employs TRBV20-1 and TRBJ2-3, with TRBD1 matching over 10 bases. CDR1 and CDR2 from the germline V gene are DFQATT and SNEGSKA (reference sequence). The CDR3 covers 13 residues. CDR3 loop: CGTGVSYADTQYF. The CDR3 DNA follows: TGCGGGACAGGGGTTAGCTACGCAGATACGCAGTATTTT.

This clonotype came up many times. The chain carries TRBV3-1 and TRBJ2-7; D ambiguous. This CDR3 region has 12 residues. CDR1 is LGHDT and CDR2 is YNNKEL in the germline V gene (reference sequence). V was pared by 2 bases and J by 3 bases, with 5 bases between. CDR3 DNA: TGTGCCAGCAGCCAATCCATCTACGAGCAGTACTTC. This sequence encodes CASSQSIYEQYF.

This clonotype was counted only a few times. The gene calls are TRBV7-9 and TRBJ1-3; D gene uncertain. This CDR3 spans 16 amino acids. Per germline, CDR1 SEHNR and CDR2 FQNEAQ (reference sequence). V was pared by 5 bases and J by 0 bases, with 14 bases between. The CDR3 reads CASSDLYFSSGNTIYF. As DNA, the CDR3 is TGTGCCAGCAGCGACTTATACTTCAGCTCTGGAAACACCATATATTTT.

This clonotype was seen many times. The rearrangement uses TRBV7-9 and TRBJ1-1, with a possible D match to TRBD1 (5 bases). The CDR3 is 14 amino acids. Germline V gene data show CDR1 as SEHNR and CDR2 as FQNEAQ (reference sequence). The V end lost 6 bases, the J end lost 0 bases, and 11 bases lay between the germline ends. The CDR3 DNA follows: TGTGCCAGCAGTCTGGACACCTTGAACACTGAAGCTTTCTTT. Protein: CASSLDTLNTEAFF.

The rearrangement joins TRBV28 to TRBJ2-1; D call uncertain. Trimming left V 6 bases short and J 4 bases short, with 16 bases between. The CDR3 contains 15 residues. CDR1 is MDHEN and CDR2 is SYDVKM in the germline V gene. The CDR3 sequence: CASSLSAETYNEQFF. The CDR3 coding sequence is TGTGCCAGCAGCCTATCGGCCGAGACTTACAATGAGCAGTTCTTC.

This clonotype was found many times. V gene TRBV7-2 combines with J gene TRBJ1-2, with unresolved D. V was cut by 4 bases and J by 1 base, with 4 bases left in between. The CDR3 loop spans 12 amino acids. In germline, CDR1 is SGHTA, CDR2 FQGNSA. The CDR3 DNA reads TGTGCCAGCAGCTACCGTAACTATGGCTACACCTTC. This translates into CASSYRNYGYTF.

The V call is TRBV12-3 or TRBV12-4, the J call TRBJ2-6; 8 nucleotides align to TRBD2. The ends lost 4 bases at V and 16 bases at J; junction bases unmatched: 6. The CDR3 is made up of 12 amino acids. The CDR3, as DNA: TGTGCCAGCAGTTCTAGCCGGGGGGGGCTGACTTTC. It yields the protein CASSSSRGGLTF.

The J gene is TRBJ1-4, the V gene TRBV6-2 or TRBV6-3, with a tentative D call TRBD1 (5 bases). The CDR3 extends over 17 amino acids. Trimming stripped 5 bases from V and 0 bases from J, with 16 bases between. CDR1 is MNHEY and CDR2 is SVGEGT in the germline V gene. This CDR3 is CASSDRGGGSTNEKLFF. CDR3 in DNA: TGTGCCAGCAGTGATCGGGGGGGGGGGTCAACTAATGAAAAACTGTTTTTT.

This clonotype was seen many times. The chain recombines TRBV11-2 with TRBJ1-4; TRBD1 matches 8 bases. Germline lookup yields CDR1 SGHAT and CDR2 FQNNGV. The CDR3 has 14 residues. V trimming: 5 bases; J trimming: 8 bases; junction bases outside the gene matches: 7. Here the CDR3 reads CASSPGQGREKLFF. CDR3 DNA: TGTGCCAGCAGCCCCGGACAGGGTCGCGAAAAACTGTTTTTT.

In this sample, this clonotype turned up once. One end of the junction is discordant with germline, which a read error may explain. The CDR3 loop reads CASSRDRGLQESQYF. DNA of the CDR3: TGTGCCAGCTCACGGGACAGGGGACTTCAAGAGTCCCAGTACTTC. V gene TRBV18 combines with J gene TRBJ2-5; 10 bases are a match to TRBD1. The CDR3 contains 15 residues. Per the germline V gene, CDR1 is KGHSH and CDR2 is LQKENI.

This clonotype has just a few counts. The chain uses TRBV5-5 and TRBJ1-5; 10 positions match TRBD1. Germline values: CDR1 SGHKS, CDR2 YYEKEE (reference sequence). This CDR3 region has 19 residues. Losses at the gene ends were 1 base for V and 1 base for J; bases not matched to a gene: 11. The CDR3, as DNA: TGTGCCAGCAGCTTGTTCGGGACAGGGGTTTTCGGGAGCAATCAGCCCCAGCATTTT. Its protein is CASSLFGTGVFGSNQPQHF.

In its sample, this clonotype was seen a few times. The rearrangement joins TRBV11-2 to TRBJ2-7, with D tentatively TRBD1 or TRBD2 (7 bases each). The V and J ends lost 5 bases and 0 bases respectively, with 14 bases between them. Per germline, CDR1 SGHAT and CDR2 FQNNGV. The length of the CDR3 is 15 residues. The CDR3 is CASSQGGWSSYEQYF. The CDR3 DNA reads TGTGCCAGCAGCCAGGGGGGGTGGAGCTCCTACGAGCAGTACTTC.

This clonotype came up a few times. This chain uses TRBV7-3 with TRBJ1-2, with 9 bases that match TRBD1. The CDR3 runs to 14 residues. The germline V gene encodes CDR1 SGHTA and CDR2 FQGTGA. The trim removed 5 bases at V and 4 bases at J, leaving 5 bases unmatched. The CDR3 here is CASSVTGGAYGYTF. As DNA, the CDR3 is TGTGCCAGCAGCGTCACAGGGGGCGCCTATGGCTACACCTTC.

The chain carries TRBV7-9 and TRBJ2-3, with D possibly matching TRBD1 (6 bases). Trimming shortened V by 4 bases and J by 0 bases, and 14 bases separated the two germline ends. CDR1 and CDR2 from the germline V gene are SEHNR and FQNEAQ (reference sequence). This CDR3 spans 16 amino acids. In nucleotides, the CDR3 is TGTGCCAGCAGCTCGCCTCCGGGACAAAGCACAGATACGCAGTATTTT. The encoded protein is CASSSPPGQSTDTQYF.

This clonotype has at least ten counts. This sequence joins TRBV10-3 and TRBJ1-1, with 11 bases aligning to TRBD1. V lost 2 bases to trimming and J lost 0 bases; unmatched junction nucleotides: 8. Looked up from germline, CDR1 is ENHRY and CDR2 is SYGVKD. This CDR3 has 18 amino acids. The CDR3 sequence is CAISEQGQGARMNTEAFF. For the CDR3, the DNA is TGTGCCATCAGTGAGCAAGGACAGGGGGCAAGGATGAACACTGAAGCTTTCTTT.

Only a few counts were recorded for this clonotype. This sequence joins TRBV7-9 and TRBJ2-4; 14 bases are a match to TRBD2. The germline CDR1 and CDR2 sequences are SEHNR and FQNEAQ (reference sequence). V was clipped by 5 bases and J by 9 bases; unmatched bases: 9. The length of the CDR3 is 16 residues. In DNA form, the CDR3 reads TGTGCCAGCAGCCTGGGACTAGCGGGAGACGGGAGCATTCAGTACTTC. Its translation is CASSLGLAGDGSIQYF.

CDR3 coding DNA: TGTGCCTGGAGTTATGTGGGGCGTTTCGCTGAAGCTTTCTTT. Its translation is CAWSYVGRFAEAFF. The chain joins TRBV30 to TRBJ1-1; maybe TRBD1 (5 bases). The CDR3 runs to 14 residues. CDR1 is GTSNPN and CDR2 is SVGIG in the germline V gene (reference sequence). V was pared by 2 bases and J by 6 bases, with 16 bases between.

The DNA for the CDR3 is TGTGCCAGCAGCCAAGATTTGTCCCTTAACTATGGCTACACCTTC. It is translated as CASSQDLSLNYGYTF. The chain joins TRBV3-1 to TRBJ1-2, with D unclear. V dropped 0 bases and J dropped 1 base, with 9 bases sitting between them. Germline CDR1 reads LGHDT; CDR2 reads YNNKEL (reference sequence). The CDR3 runs 15 residues.

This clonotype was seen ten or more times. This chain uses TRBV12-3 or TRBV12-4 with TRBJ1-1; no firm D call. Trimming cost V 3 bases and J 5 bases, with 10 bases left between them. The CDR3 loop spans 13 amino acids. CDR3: CASSFWRDTEAFF. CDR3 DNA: TGTGCCAGCAGTTTTTGGCGGGATACTGAAGCTTTCTTT.